This T cell receptor beta chain stems from a study of Ad26.COV2.S vaccination and SARS-CoV-2 variants. Overall study context: Donor got 5x10^10 or 1x10^11 viral particles of Ad26.COV2.S.

Generated by immunoSEQ multiplex PCR, the TCRdb table keeps only in-frame clones and is missing some. The table shows 350,000 to 450,000 clones, with roughly 81% occurring only once. This clone showed up just a few times. Its antigen is unknown. General study points: Vaccinees and placebo recipients showed similar non-spike TCR breadth.

Treatment in this sample: roughly 18 received Ad26.COV2.S at low or high dose, single or two shots; 5 received placebo; per-sample allocation not given. Samples came from day 63 after the first vaccine or placebo injection. An 18-55-year-old adult in Boston served as donor. In germline, CDR1 is SNHLY, CDR2 FYNNEI. V lost 6 bases to trimming and J lost 6 bases, with 10 bases between them. The CDR3 is made up of 12 amino acids. Specimen: peripheral blood, collected in a trial of Ad26.COV2.S vaccine versus placebo. The sequence was collected from a person aged 18-60 years who received the Ad26.COV2.S COVID-19 vaccine or a placebo. The V call is TRBV2, the J call TRBJ2-3; D may be TRBD1 or TRBD2 (5 bases each). CDR3 in amino acids: CASRRGRDTQYF. CDR3 bases: TGTGCCAGCAGGAGGGGACGGGATACGCAGTATTTT. Complete variable domain (other parts from reference TRBV2 and TRBJ2-3): EPEVTQTPSHQVTQMGQEVILRCVPISNHLYFYWYRQILGQKVEFLVSFYNNEISEKSEIFDDQFSVERPDGSNFTLKIRSTKLEDSAMYFCASRRGRDTQYFGPGTRLTVL.